This record covers a single T cell receptor beta chain. The target antigen is unknown. These data are taken from a study of cytomegalovirus exposure and HLA in healthy donors. Whole-study findings and limits: Available immune exposure information covered CMV serostatus only. The study designated 164 TCR beta chains cytomegalovirus-associated.

This PCR relied on a set of 60 Vbeta primers and 13 Jbeta primers. TCRdb keeps only in-frame clones here, not all; method: immunoSEQ multiplex PCR. This sample carries 150,000 to 200,000 clones, 83% of them seen once, and the ten largest clones take 1.6%. This CDR3 has 13 residues. The V gene's germline CDR1 is MDHEN and CDR2 SYDVKM. The germline V and J ends were trimmed by 3 bases and 2 bases, with 8 bases remaining between them. The source material was PBMCs. The chain carries TRBV28 and TRBJ2-7; D ambiguous. The receptor's source is a man aged 45 to 65 in good health and CMV-seronegative. CDR3 region: CASSLTATYEQYF. DNA of the CDR3: TGTGCCAGCAGTTTGACTGCTACCTACGAGCAGTACTTC.